These 15 T cell receptor beta chains originate from one sample sequenced in a study of shared clonotypes between healthy human individuals. Generated by immunoSEQ multiplex PCR, the TCRdb table keeps only in-frame clones and is missing some. The sample holds 700,000 to 950,000 clones, 95% to 97% seen once. Only CD45RO-negative cells positively selected for CCR7 counted as naive CD8 cells, so terminally differentiated effector memory CD45RA+ cells were excluded. Specimen: naive CD8+ T cells sorted from blood. These receptors originate from a young man in good health.

The V gene is TRBV18, the J gene TRBJ2-6; a possible D gene is TRBD1 (6 bases). This CDR3 has 15 amino acids. The ends were cut back, 5 bases at V and 3 bases at J, with 11 bases in the middle. Germline lookup yields CDR1 KGHSH and CDR2 LQKENI. This chain's CDR3 is CASSSQGYGANVLTF. The CDR3 nucleotides read TGTGCCAGCTCATCGCAGGGGTATGGGGCCAACGTCCTGACTTTC.

The gene calls are TRBV11-1 and TRBJ2-5; possible D gene TRBD2, 5 bases. Per germline, CDR1 SGHAT and CDR2 FQDESV (reference sequence). Trimming stripped 3 bases from V and 5 bases from J, with 25 bases between. This CDR3 spans 18 amino acids. Written as DNA, the CDR3 is TGTGCCAGCAGCTTTGGTTTTCGGGGAGTCGGCGCCGGGGAGACCCAGTACTTC. Its translation: CASSFGFRGVGAGETQYF.

The CDR3 sequence: CASSRGDSYEQYF. The CDR3 nucleotides read TGTGCCAGCTCCCGAGGGGACTCCTACGAGCAGTACTTC. The chain links TRBV18 to TRBJ2-7; the D gene could be TRBD1 or TRBD2 (5 bases each). Germline CDR1 KGHSH, CDR2 LQKENI. Trimming removed 6 bases at V and 0 bases at J, with 9 bases between. The CDR3 has 13 residues.

The gene calls are TRBV29-1 and TRBJ2-7; D remains unclear. Trimming pared 1 base from V and 5 bases from J, leaving 15 bases between. Germline V gene data show CDR1 as SQVTM and CDR2 as ANQGSEA. The CDR3 runs to 14 residues. The CDR3 protein is CSVEGQDGLDEQYF. CDR3 nucleotides: TGCAGCGTTGAAGGGCAGGATGGCTTGGACGAGCAGTACTTC.

The chain recombines TRBV29-1 with TRBJ2-7; D gene ambiguous. The V and J ends lost 1 base and 6 bases respectively, with 16 bases between them. Germline CDR1 is SQVTM and CDR2 is ANQGSEA. The CDR3 extends over 14 amino acids. In DNA, the CDR3 is TGCAGCGTTGAAGTCGTGACCGTAGTCCGCGAGCAGTACTTC. Protein sequence: CSVEVVTVVREQYF.

The V and J genes are TRBV5-1 and TRBJ2-3; D is perhaps TRBD1 or TRBD2 (5 bases each). Germline V lookup: CDR1 SGHRS, CDR2 YFSETQ. The CDR3 covers 17 residues. V was trimmed by 2 bases and J by 3 bases, leaving 19 bases between them. This CDR3 reads CASSFSGAIPGTDTQYF. DNA of the CDR3: TGCGCCAGCAGCTTCTCTGGGGCGATACCGGGGACAGATACGCAGTATTTT.

This clone was seen once. The rearrangement uses TRBV23-1 and TRBJ2-7; a possible D gene is TRBD1 (6 bases). TRBV23-1 is designated an ORF whose function remains uncertain. The ends were cut back, 9 bases at V and 4 bases at J, with 19 bases in the middle. CDR3 size: 14 residues. CDR3 sequence reads: CARPGQTSPYEQYF. CDR3 in DNA: TGCGCCAGACCCGGACAGACTTCCCCGTACGAGCAGTACTTC.

This clone was seen a single time. The V and J genes are TRBV7-6 and TRBJ2-7; D may be TRBD2 (5 bases). Germline CDR1 reads SGHVS; CDR2 reads FNYEAQ. This CDR3 has 15 amino acids. V lost 1 base, J lost 0 bases, and 10 bases lay in between. The CDR3 DNA sequence: TGTGCCAGCAGCTTAGAGGGAGAAGCCTCCTACGAGCAGTACTTC. Amino acid sequence: CASSLEGEASYEQYF.

V usage is TRBV28 and J usage is TRBJ2-1; 10 bases match TRBD2. From germline, CDR1 is MDHEN and CDR2 SYDVKM. This CDR3 contains 17 residues. With 6 bases clipped from V and 8 bases from J, the junction kept 16 bases outside the gene matches. CDR3 coding DNA: TGTGCCAGCAGCCCACTGTACCTAGCGGGAGCCTCCGATGAGCAGTTCTTC. Its translation is CASSPLYLAGASDEQFF.

The chain links TRBV7-2 to TRBJ1-3; no clear D. The germline V and J ends were trimmed by 5 bases and 0 bases, with 8 bases remaining between them. The CDR3 runs to 14 residues. Germline CDR1 reads SGHTA; CDR2 reads FQGNSA. CDR3 protein: CASSRPVSGNTIYF. In nucleotides, the CDR3 is TGTGCCAGCAGCCGACCTGTCTCTGGAAACACCATATATTTT.

The rearrangement joins TRBV7-6 to TRBJ2-1, with TRBD1 matching over 11 bases. J lost 3 bases, V lost 5 bases, and 9 bases had no gene match. The CDR3 extends over 17 amino acids. Germline CDR1 SGHVS, CDR2 FNYEAQ. The chain's CDR3 is CASSPWTGGQIYNEQFF. Here the CDR3 DNA reads TGTGCCAGCAGCCCCTGGACAGGGGGCCAAATCTACAATGAGCAGTTCTTC.

Details on this clone: At one end, the junction sequence differs from germline, possibly due to a read error. V is TRBV6-4 and J is TRBJ2-1, with D unresolved. Germline V gene data show CDR1 as MRHNA and CDR2 as SNTAGT. CDR3 length: 14 amino acids. CDR3 in amino acids: CAGSDAPNVGEQFF. The CDR3 DNA reads as TGTGCCGGCAGTGACGCCCCAAATGTCGGTGAGCAGTTCTTC.

The chain recombines TRBV14 with TRBJ2-7, with TRBD2 matching 11 bases. The germline CDR1 and CDR2 sequences are SGHDN and FVKESK. This CDR3 comprises 19 residues. V lost 1 base and J lost 2; bases outside the gene matches: 13. CDR3 DNA: TGTGCCAGCAGCCAAGCCCCGGGACTAGCGGTAGAGGGTACCTACGAGCAGTACTTC. This gives the protein CASSQAPGLAVEGTYEQYF.

The chain combines TRBV27 with TRBJ2-1; a possible D gene is TRBD2 (5 bases). The CDR3 loop spans 16 amino acids. Trimming shortened V by 7 bases and J by 4 bases, and 20 bases separated the two germline ends. Germline assignment: CDR1 MNHEY and CDR2 SMNVEV (reference sequence). Here the CDR3 reads CASTFRRTSKYNEQFF. CDR3 nucleotide sequence: TGTGCCAGCACATTCCGACGGACTTCGAAGTACAATGAGCAGTTCTTC.

The CDR3 sequence: CASTSDDNYNEQFF. CDR3 bases: TGTGCCAGCACGTCGGACGACAACTACAATGAGCAGTTCTTC. The V call is TRBV7-9, the J call TRBJ2-1; D remains ambiguous. Trimming stripped 7 bases from V and 3 bases from J, with 13 bases between. The CDR3 loop spans 14 amino acids. The germline gives CDR1 SEHNR, CDR2 FQNEAQ (reference sequence).